This TCR beta chain was observed in a study of spatial heterogeneity in lung cancer. Study-wide context: Detected sequences consistently included more beta-chain ones than alpha-chain ones. Study-level points and caveats: Intratumoral expanded alpha and beta TCR counts were found to track tumor mutation counts. The counts of expanded TCRs, ubiquitous and regional, tracked ubiquitous and regional nonsynonymous mutations, respectively.

All TCR cDNA molecules were individually tagged with a unique molecular identifier. TCRdb analysed the 5' RACE reads with MiXCR anew, one entry per CDR3 protein. The table lists several thousand distinct CDR3 sequences, about 9.3% of them singletons. Of note for this clonotype: Its antigen remains unknown.

CDR3 length equals 15 residues. Per the germline V gene, CDR1 is SGDLS and CDR2 is YYNGEE. V was pared by 2 bases and J by 0 bases, with 2 bases of the junction left unmatched. Time point meaning: sample taken at primary tumor resection. Whole RNA from tumor, nontumor lung or frozen PBMC was sequenced unsorted. This material consisted of lung tumor tissue, taken at surgery. This rearrangement joins TRBV9 to TRBJ1-1, with 9 positions matching TRBD1. This receptor was identified in a male donor with early-stage non-small cell lung cancer. The CDR3 nucleotides read TGTGCCAGCAGCGTCGGGGACAGGGTGAACACTGAAGCTTTCTTT. It specifies CASSVGDRVNTEAFF.